Listed here is a single T cell receptor (beta chain). Its target is unknown. J was trimmed by 4 bases and V by 5 bases; bases with no gene match: 10. Germline V lookup: CDR1 SEHNR, CDR2 FQNEAQ (reference sequence). The CDR3 contains 15 residues. This specimen comes from a study of naive and memory T cell subsets. General study results and limits: The power law exponent of TCR abundance differed between naive and memory cells. RNA-based TCR counts may shift with T cell activation and differentiation. Gini index rose across naive, CM, EM and EMRA in CD4 and CD8.

Sequential positive selection took CD4 T cells first, then CD8 T cells. The beta constant-region primer was an equimolar mix of two oligonucleotides covering TRBC1 and TRBC2. The ligated cDNA underwent four PCR rounds using SP2 and nested alpha and beta constant-region primers. TCRdb re-derived calls from the UMI-ligation and nested PCR reads in MiXCR, one entry per CDR3 protein. The sample includes around 130,000 distinct CDR3 sequences, 35% to 45% of them seen just once. The sample comprised central memory CD4+ T cells from blood. The chain combines TRBV7-9 with TRBJ2-5; 7 positions agree with TRBD1. This sequence was found in a human donor in good health. The CDR3 spells CASSLDNRGGETQYF. CDR3 sequence (DNA): TGTGCCAGCAGCCTTGATAACAGGGGTGGAGAGACCCAGTACTTC. Drawing the rest from reference TRBV7-9 and TRBJ2-5, the complete variable domain is DTGVSQNPRHKITKRGQNVTFRCDPISEHNRLYWYRQTLGQGPEFLTYFQNEAQLEKSRLLSDRFSAERPKGSFSTLEIQRTEQGDSAMYLCASSLDNRGGETQYFGPGTRLLVL.